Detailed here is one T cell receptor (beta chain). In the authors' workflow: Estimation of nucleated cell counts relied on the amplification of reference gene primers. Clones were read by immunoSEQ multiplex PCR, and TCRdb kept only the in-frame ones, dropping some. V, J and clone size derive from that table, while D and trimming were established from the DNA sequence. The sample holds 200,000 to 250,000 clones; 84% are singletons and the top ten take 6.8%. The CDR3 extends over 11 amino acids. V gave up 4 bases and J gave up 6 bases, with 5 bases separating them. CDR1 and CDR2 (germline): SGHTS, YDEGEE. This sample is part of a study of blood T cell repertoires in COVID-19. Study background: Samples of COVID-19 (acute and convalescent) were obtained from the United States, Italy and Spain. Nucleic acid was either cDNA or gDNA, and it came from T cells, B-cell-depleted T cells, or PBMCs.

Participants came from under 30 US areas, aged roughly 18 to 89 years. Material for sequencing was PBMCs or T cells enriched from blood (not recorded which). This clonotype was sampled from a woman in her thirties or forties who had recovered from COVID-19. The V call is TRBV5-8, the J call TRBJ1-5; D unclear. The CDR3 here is CASSRIQPQHF. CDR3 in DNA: TGTGCCAGCAGCCGTATTCAGCCCCAGCATTTT.